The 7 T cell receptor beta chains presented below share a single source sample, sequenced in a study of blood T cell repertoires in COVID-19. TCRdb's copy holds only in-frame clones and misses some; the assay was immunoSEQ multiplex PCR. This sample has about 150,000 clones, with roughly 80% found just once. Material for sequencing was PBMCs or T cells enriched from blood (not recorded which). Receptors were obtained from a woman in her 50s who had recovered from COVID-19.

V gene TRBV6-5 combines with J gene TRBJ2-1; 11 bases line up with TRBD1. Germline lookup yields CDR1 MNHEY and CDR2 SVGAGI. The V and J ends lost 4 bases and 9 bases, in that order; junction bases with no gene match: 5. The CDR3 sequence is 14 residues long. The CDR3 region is CASSSGQGAGEQFF. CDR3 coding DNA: TGTGCCAGCAGTTCAGGACAGGGGGCCGGTGAGCAGTTCTTC.

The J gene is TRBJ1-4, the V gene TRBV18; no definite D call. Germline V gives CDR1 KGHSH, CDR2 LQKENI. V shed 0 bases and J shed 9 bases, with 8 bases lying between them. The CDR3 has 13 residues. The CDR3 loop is CASSPPGGQKLFF. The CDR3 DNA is TGTGCCAGCTCACCACCCGGAGGGCAAAAACTGTTTTTT.

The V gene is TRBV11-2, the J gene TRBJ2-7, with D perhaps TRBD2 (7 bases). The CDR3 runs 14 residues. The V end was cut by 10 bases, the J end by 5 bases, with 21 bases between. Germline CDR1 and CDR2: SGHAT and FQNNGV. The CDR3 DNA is TGTGCCACCAACACGAGGGGGGGGGCCAACGAGCAGTACTTC. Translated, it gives CATNTRGGANEQYF.

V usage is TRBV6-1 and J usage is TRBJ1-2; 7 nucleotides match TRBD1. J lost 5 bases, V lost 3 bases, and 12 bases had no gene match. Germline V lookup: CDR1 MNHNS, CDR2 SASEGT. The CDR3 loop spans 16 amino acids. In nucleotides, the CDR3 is TGTGCCAGCAGTGAGGGTTGGGACAGCTTGTCTTATGGCTACACCTTC. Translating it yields CASSEGWDSLSYGYTF.

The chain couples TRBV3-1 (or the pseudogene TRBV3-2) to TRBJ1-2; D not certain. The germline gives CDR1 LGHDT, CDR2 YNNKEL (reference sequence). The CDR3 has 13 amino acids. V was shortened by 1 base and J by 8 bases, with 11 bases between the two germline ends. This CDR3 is CASSQVSDFGYTF. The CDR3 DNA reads TGTGCCAGCAGCCAAGTCTCAGACTTCGGCTACACCTTC.

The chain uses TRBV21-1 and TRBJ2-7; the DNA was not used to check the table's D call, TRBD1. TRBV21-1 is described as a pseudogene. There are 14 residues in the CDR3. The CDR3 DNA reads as TGTGCCAGCAGCAAAACAGGGGAGGCCTACGAGCAGTACGTC. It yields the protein CASSKTGEAYEQYV.

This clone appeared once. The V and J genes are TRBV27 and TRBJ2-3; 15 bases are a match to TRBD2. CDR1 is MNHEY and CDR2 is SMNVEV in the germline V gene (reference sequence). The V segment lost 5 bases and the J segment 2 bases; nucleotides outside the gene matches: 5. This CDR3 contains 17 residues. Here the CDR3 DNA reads TGTGCCAGCAGTCCCGGGACTAGCGGGGGGATCACAGATACGCAGTATTTT. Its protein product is CASSPGTSGGITDTQYF.